This is a list of T cell receptor beta chains from one sample in a study of shared clonotypes between healthy human individuals. Assay used: immunoSEQ multiplex PCR; TCRdb lists only in-frame clones, some missing. The sample records about half a million clones, roughly 78% being singletons. Sequenced material: PBMCs. The receptors shown here come from a woman in her thirties or forties in good health. Some clones in this sample may be carry-over from other donors' samples. Both conserved end residues are part of each CDR3. The D gene is left open where the match is weak. Only some rows state a clone size, as once, few, many or a class for expanded clones.

clone_size	v_call	j_call	d_call	cdr3_aa	cdr3_nt
NA	TRBV5-4	TRBJ2-3	TRBD2	CASSQPTSGRTDTQYF	TGTGCCAGCAGCCAGCCGACTAGCGGGAGGACAGATACGCAGTATTTT
NA	TRBV30	TRBJ2-7	TRBD1	CAWSVGQGGGEQYF	TGTGCCTGGAGTGTAGGACAGGGAGGCGGCGAGCAGTACTTC
NA	TRBV7-9	TRBJ2-7	NA	CASSRDTTYEQYF	TGTGCCAGCAGCCGGGACACCACATACGAGCAGTACTTC
NA	TRBV7-3	TRBJ2-7	TRBD1	CASSSGQGGGEQYF	TGTGCCAGCAGCTCCGGACAGGGAGGCGGCGAGCAGTACTTC
once	TRBV6-1	TRBJ2-3	NA	CASRWTGNTDTQYF	TGTGCCAGCAGATGGACGGGAAACACAGATACGCAGTATTTT
once	TRBV19	TRBJ1-1	NA	CASSTDTNTEAFF	TGTGCCAGTAGTACGGACACGAACACTGAAGCTTTCTTT
NA	TRBV4-1	TRBJ2-1	TRBD2	CASSPRGGTRYNEQFF	TGCGCCAGCAGCCCCCGCGGCGGGACTAGGTACAATGAGCAGTTCTTC
NA	TRBV25-1	TRBJ2-1	NA	CASSELGYWTEQFF	TGTGCCAGCAGTGAATTGGGCTATTGGACTGAGCAGTTCTTC
many	TRBV7-2	TRBJ2-7	TRBD2	CASSLGGGSSYEQYF	TGTGCCAGCAGCTTAGGGGGCGGGAGCTCCTACGAGCAGTACTTC
many	TRBV7-9	TRBJ1-2	NA	CASSDRDGDRGYTF	TGTGCCAGCAGCGACCGGGACGGCGATCGGGGCTACACCTTC
NA	TRBV10-3	TRBJ2-1	TRBD2	CAISESLAGSNEQFF	TGTGCCATCAGTGAGTCGTTAGCGGGATCCAATGAGCAGTTCTTC
NA	TRBV15	TRBJ2-1	NA	CATSSYNEQFF	TGTGCCACCAGCTCATACAATGAGCAGTTCTTC
NA	TRBV19	TRBJ2-5	NA	CASNREGLTETQYF	TGTGCCAGTAACCGGGAAGGGTTGACAGAGACCCAGTACTTC
few	TRBV9	TRBJ2-1	TRBD2	CASSGRLAGAFNEQFF	TGTGCCAGCAGCGGGCGACTAGCGGGAGCTTTCAATGAGCAGTTCTTC
NA	TRBV11-2	TRBJ1-1	TRBD1	CASSSSDRANTEAFF	TGTGCCAGCAGCTCCTCGGACAGGGCAAACACTGAAGCTTTCTTT
NA	TRBV5-4	TRBJ2-7	NA	CASSLEGKRDEQYF	TGTGCCAGCAGCTTGGAAGGCAAGCGGGACGAGCAGTACTTC
NA	TRBV5-4	TRBJ1-2	NA	CASSTAGGLRRNGYTF	TGTGCCAGCAGCACCGCCGGGGGGCTGCGGAGGAATGGCTACACCTTC
NA	TRBV4-2	TRBJ2-2	TRBD1	CASSQDPTGGYGELFF	TGTGCCAGCAGCCAAGATCCGACAGGGGGTTACGGGGAGCTGTTTTTT
NA	TRBV9	TRBJ2-2	TRBD2	CASSTLAGRGTGELFF	TGTGCCAGCAGCACGCTAGCGGGAAGAGGAACCGGGGAGCTGTTTTTT
NA	TRBV6-6	TRBJ1-1	NA	CASSYRAGNTEAFF	TGTGCCAGCAGTTACCGTGCGGGGAACACTGAAGCTTTCTTT
NA	TRBV11-2	TRBJ2-3	NA	CASSSWVDQYTDTQYF	TGTGCCAGCAGCTCATGGGTAGACCAATACACAGATACGCAGTATTTT
NA	TRBV6-1	TRBJ2-3	TRBD1	CASSATTGADTQYF	TGTGCCAGCAGTGCGACCACAGGGGCGGATACGCAGTATTTT
NA	TRBV28	TRBJ2-7	NA	CASSQGDYEQYF	TGTGCCAGCAGTCAAGGCGACTACGAGCAGTACTTC
NA	TRBV28	TRBJ2-7	TRBD1	CASSSDRGSYEQYF	TGTGCCAGCAGTTCCGACAGGGGAAGCTACGAGCAGTACTTC
NA	TRBV6-1	TRBJ2-7	NA	CASSEVGSLSYEQYF	TGTGCCAGCAGTGAAGTTGGCTCCCTCTCCTACGAGCAGTACTTC
many	TRBV5-5	TRBJ1-2	NA	CASSQPPYSGYTF	TGTGCCAGCAGCCAGCCCCCCTACAGTGGCTACACCTTC
NA	TRBV27	TRBJ2-2	TRBD2	CASSLRTSGTRTGELFF	TGTGCCAGCAGTTTACGGACTAGCGGTACCAGAACCGGGGAGCTGTTTTTT
NA	TRBV7-9	TRBJ2-2	TRBD2	CASSLPGLAGFTGELFF	TGTGCCAGCAGCTTACCGGGACTAGCGGGATTTACCGGGGAGCTGTTTTTT
NA	TRBV19	TRBJ1-2	NA	CASTLRAAYGYTF	TGTGCCAGTACCCTCCGGGCCGCCTATGGCTACACCTTC
NA	TRBV4-1	TRBJ2-7	NA	CASSQDQQGEYEQYF	TGCGCCAGCAGCCAGGACCAACAAGGGGAATACGAGCAGTACTTC
few	TRBV5-1	TRBJ1-2	TRBD1	CASSFGQGQAGYTF	TGCGCCAGCAGCTTCGGACAGGGGCAAGCTGGCTACACCTTC
NA	TRBV7-8	TRBJ2-1	NA	CASSPGLSNEQFF	TGTGCCAGCAGCCCGGGACTTTCGAATGAGCAGTTCTTC
NA	TRBV18	TRBJ2-7	NA	CASSASSYEQYF	TGTGCCAGCTCAGCTAGCTCCTACGAGCAGTACTTC
NA	TRBV6-5	TRBJ2-7	NA	CATQAVASYEQYF	TGTGCCACCCAGGCCGTGGCCTCCTACGAGCAGTACTTC